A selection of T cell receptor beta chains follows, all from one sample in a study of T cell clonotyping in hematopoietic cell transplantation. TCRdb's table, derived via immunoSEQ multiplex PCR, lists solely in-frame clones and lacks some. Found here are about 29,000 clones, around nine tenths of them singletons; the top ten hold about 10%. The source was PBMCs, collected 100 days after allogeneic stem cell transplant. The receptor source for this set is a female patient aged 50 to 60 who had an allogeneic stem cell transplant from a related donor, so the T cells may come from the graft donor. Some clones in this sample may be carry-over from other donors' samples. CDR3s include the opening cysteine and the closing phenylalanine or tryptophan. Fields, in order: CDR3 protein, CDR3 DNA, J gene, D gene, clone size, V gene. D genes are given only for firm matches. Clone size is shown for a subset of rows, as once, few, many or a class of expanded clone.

CATSTGPNTGELFF | TGTGCCACTAGCACCGGGCCCAACACCGGGGAGCTGTTTTTT | TRBJ2-2 | - | - | TRBV19
CASTPDRGLETQYF | TGTGCCAGCACCCCCGACAGGGGGTTAGAGACCCAGTACTTC | TRBJ2-5 | TRBD1 | - | TRBV7-7
CAWSPLGQGDGYTF | TGTGCCTGGAGTCCCTTGGGACAGGGCGATGGCTACACCTTC | TRBJ1-2 | TRBD1 | - | TRBV30
CASKRDSGFYEQYF | TGTGCCAGCAAACGGGACTCAGGATTCTACGAGCAGTACTTC | TRBJ2-7 | - | - | TRBV7-2
CASSLVRGGSTDTQYF | TGTGCCAGCAGCTTAGTCCGGGGGGGGAGCACAGATACGCAGTATTTT | TRBJ2-3 | TRBD2 | - | TRBV11-2
CAITPSGGGDEQYF | TGTGCCATCACCCCGAGTGGAGGTGGTGACGAGCAGTACTTC | TRBJ2-7 | - | - | TRBV10-3
CASSTGALPETQYF | TGCGCCAGCAGCACTGGCGCCCTCCCGGAGACCCAGTACTTC | TRBJ2-5 | - | - | TRBV5-1
CARRRRGRCYGYTF | TGTGCCAGGAGAAGGAGGGGGCGTTGCTATGGCTACACCTTC | TRBJ1-2 | TRBD1 | - | TRBV7-7
CAWSGDRVVYGYTF | TGTGCCTGGAGTGGGGACAGGGTGGTCTATGGCTACACCTTC | TRBJ1-2 | TRBD1 | - | TRBV30
CAISVRVNQPQHF | TGTGCCATCAGTGTCAGGGTCAATCAGCCCCAGCATTTT | TRBJ1-5 | - | - | TRBV10-3
CASSPRGPYYNEQFF | TGTGCCAGCAGCCCTCGGGGGCCGTACTACAATGAGCAGTTCTTC | TRBJ2-1 | - | once | TRBV9
CASKGTGGSPLHF | TGTGCCAGCAAAGGGACGGGGGGTTCACCCCTCCACTTT | TRBJ1-6 | - | - | TRBV28
CASSAWTGNQPQHF | TGTGCCAGTAGTGCTTGGACAGGGAATCAGCCCCAGCATTTT | TRBJ1-5 | TRBD1 | - | TRBV19
CASSSRGFRLVEYF | TGTGCCAGCAGTTCCAGGGGATTTAGGTTAGTCGAGTACTTC | TRBJ2-7 | - | - | TRBV28
CASSPPGNTEAFF | TGCGCCAGCAGCCCTCCGGGGAACACTGAAGCTTTCTTT | TRBJ1-1 | - | - | TRBV5-1
CASSPGQNTGELFF | TGTGCCAGCAGCCCGGGACAGAACACCGGGGAGCTGTTTTTT | TRBJ2-2 | - | - | TRBV7-3
CASSLAGEVPLKQYF | TGTGCCAGCAGCTTAGCGGGGGAGGTCCCCCTCAAGCAGTACTTC | TRBJ2-7 | - | - | TRBV7-8
CSVDKNTEAFF | TGCAGCGTTGATAAGAACACTGAAGCTTTCTTT | TRBJ1-1 | - | - | TRBV29-1
CASSVDSGQVDEQYF | TGTGCCAGCAGCGTAGATTCAGGGCAGGTGGACGAGCAGTACTTC | TRBJ2-7 | - | - | TRBV9
CASSIGPANYGYTF | TGTGCCAGTAGTATTGGACCAGCTAACTATGGCTACACCTTC | TRBJ1-2 | - | - | TRBV19
CASSLDVLMGEQYF | TGTGCCAGCAGCTTAGATGTTCTAATGGGAGAGCAGTACTTC | TRBJ2-7 | - | - | TRBV13
CASSTGTGLNGYTF | TGTGCCAGCAGTACCGGGACAGGACTAAATGGCTACACCTTC | TRBJ1-2 | TRBD1 | - | TRBV6-5
CASSLRQGAAGYTF | TGTGCCAGCAGCTTAAGACAGGGGGCGGCTGGCTACACCTTC | TRBJ1-2 | TRBD1 | - | TRBV7-9
CASSESGTGGSEQYF | TGCGCCAGCAGTGAGTCGGGGACAGGGGGCTCTGAGCAGTACTTC | TRBJ2-7 | TRBD1 | - | TRBV10-1
CASSQPQGSGNSPLHF | TGTGCCAGCAGCCAGCCCCAGGGATCAGGGAATTCACCCCTCCACTTT | TRBJ1-6 | - | - | TRBV11-2
CASSQTDEQYF | TGTGCCAGCAGCCAAACGGACGAGCAGTACTTC | TRBJ2-7 | - | - | TRBV14
CASSRGADNYGYTF | TGTGCCAGCAGTCGAGGGGCGGACAACTATGGCTACACCTTC | TRBJ1-2 | - | - | TRBV6-5
CASSLAGALNTEAFF | TGTGCCAGCAGCTTGGCAGGGGCCCTGAACACTGAAGCTTTCTTT | TRBJ1-1 | - | few | TRBV5-8
CASSALSGSYEQYF | TGTGCCAGCAGTGCCCTTTCGGGATCCTACGAGCAGTACTTC | TRBJ2-7 | - | - | TRBV25-1
CASSVGRNTEAFF | TGTGCCAGTAGTGTTGGACGAAACACTGAAGCTTTCTTT | TRBJ1-1 | - | - | TRBV19
CAISSGTEAFF | TGTGCCATCAGCTCAGGGACTGAAGCTTTCTTT | TRBJ1-1 | - | - | TRBV10-3
CASSRPGGAGGGYEQYF | TGCGCCAGCAGCCGCCCCGGAGGAGCGGGGGGCGGCTACGAGCAGTACTTC | TRBJ2-7 | TRBD2 | - | TRBV4-1
CASRPQGAGGELFF | TGTGCCAGCAGACCTCAGGGGGCAGGCGGGGAGCTGTTTTTT | TRBJ2-2 | TRBD1 | - | TRBV25-1
CASNPTGPDTQYF | TGTGCCAGCAACCCAACCGGGCCAGATACGCAGTATTTT | TRBJ2-3 | - | - | TRBV2
CASRQSTGYGDEKLFF | TGTGCCAGCAGACAATCTACAGGGTATGGGGATGAAAAACTGTTTTTT | TRBJ1-4 | - | - | TRBV6-6
CASSPWGGNQPQHF | TGTGCCAGCAGCCCCTGGGGGGGCAATCAGCCCCAGCATTTT | TRBJ1-5 | - | - | TRBV7-9
CASSLQGVGDEQYF | TGTGCCAGCAGCTTACAGGGGGTAGGGGACGAGCAGTACTTC | TRBJ2-7 | TRBD1 | - | TRBV7-9
CASSIRGRNQPQHF | TGTGCCAGTAGTATACGAGGCCGGAATCAGCCCCAGCATTTT | TRBJ1-5 | - | - | TRBV19
CASSFGTSQSTDTQYF | TGTGCCAGCAGCTTCGGGACTAGCCAAAGCACAGATACGCAGTATTTT | TRBJ2-3 | TRBD2 | - | TRBV7-9
CASSPRVGRGGTDTQYF | TGTGCCAGCAGCCCGCGGGTTGGGCGGGGGGGCACAGATACGCAGTATTTT | TRBJ2-3 | TRBD2 | - | TRBV11-2
CASSSRGYQPQHF | TGTGCCAGCAGCTCCAGGGGGTATCAGCCCCAGCATTTT | TRBJ1-5 | TRBD1 | - | TRBV5-8
CASSVDPRPGGSNSPLHF | TGTGCCAGCAGCGTAGACCCTCGGCCGGGGGGCTCTAATTCACCCCTCCACTTT | TRBJ1-6 | - | - | TRBV9
CAIRTGGKNTEAFF | TGTGCCATCAGGACAGGGGGGAAGAACACTGAAGCTTTCTTT | TRBJ1-1 | TRBD1 | - | TRBV10-3
CASSYSGQASGNTIYF | TGTGCCAGCAGTTACTCAGGGCAAGCTTCTGGAAACACCATATATTTT | TRBJ1-3 | - | - | TRBV6-6
CAISPGQGLHYNEQFF | TGTGCCATCAGCCCGGGACAGGGCCTTCACTACAATGAGCAGTTCTTC | TRBJ2-1 | TRBD1 | - | TRBV10-3
CASAYGGNYEQYF | TGTGCCAGCGCCTACGGAGGGAATTACGAGCAGTACTTC | TRBJ2-7 | - | few | TRBV6-1
CASSLGQGPTYEQYF | TGTGCCAGCAGCTTGGGACAGGGACCAACCTACGAGCAGTACTTC | TRBJ2-7 | TRBD1 | - | TRBV7-9
CASIPGQGGYTF | TGTGCCAGCATCCCCGGACAGGGTGGCTACACCTTC | TRBJ1-2 | TRBD1 | - | TRBV6-1
CASSYRDNYRDSPLHF | TGTGCCAGCAGTTACCGAGACAACTATCGGGATTCACCCCTCCACTTT | TRBJ1-6 | - | - | TRBV6-5
CASSVDRTEKLFF | TGTGCCAGTAGTGTGGATCGAACGGAAAAACTGTTTTTT | TRBJ1-4 | - | - | TRBV19
CASSRGQGRYEQYF | TGTGCCAGCAGCCGCGGACAGGGGAGGTACGAGCAGTACTTC | TRBJ2-7 | TRBD1 | - | TRBV2
CASSLVGSGQGAGEQYF | TGTGCCAGCAGCTTAGTGGGTTCAGGACAGGGGGCGGGGGAGCAGTACTTC | TRBJ2-7 | TRBD1 | - | TRBV7-8
CASGVALVEGNTIYF | TGTGCTAGTGGGGTGGCCTTGGTGGAGGGAAACACCATATATTTT | TRBJ1-3 | - | - | TRBV12-5
CASSFNRGPYGYTF | TGCGCCAGCAGCTTCAACAGGGGGCCCTATGGCTACACCTTC | TRBJ1-2 | TRBD1 | - | TRBV5-1
CASSIGPKAFF | TGTGCCAGTAGTATAGGCCCCAAAGCTTTCTTT | TRBJ1-1 | - | - | TRBV19